Described below is a single T cell receptor beta chain sequence and its context. Its antigen is unknown. The data belong to a study of post-analysis software for immune sequencing data. General study points: Five or six TRBV segments were more frequent in patients than controls; TRBV5-6, TRBV5-1 and TRBV20-1 belonged to this group.

The CDR3 has 13 amino acids. Germline CDR1 and CDR2: SGHTA and FQGNSA. V was trimmed by 2 bases and J by 7 bases, leaving 12 bases between them. Unique molecular identifiers featured in each of the TCR beta cDNA libraries. TCRdb reprocessed the PCR reads with MiXCR, giving one entry per CDR3 protein. The sample holds about 760,000 distinct CDR3 sequences; roughly 27% are singletons and the top ten take roughly 0.57%. The receptor was derived from a girl aged 10-17 years with multiple sclerosis. The chain is built from TRBV7-2 and TRBJ2-7; the D call may be TRBD1 or TRBD2 (6 bases each). The specimen sequenced was blood. The CDR3 bases are TGTGCCAGCAGCTTACGAGGGGGGCGGGAGCAGTACTTC. This codes for CASSLRGGREQYF.